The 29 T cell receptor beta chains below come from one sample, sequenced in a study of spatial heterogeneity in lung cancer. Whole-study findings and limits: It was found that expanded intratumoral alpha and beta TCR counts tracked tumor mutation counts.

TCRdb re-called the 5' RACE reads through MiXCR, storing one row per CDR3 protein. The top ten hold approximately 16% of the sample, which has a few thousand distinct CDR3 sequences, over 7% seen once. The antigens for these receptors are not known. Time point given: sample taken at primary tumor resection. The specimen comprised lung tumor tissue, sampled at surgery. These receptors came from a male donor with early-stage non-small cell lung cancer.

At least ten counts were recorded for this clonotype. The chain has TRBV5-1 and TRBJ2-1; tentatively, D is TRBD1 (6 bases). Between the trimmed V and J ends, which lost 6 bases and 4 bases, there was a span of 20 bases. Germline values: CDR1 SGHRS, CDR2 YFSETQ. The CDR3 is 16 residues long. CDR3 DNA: TGCGCCAGCACCCTTAAACAGGGATTTATGTACAATGAGCAGTTCTTC. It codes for CASTLKQGFMYNEQFF.

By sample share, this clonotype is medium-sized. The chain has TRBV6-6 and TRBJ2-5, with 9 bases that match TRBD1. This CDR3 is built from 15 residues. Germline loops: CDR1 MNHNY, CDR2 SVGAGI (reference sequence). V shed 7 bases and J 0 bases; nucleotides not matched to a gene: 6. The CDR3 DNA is TGTGCCAGCATTAACAGGGGGCACCACCAAGAGACCCAGTACTTC. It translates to CASINRGHHQETQYF.

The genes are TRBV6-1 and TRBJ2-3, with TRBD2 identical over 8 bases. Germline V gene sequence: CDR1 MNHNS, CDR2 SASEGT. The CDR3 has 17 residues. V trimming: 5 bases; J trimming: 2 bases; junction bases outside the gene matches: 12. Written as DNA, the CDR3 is TGTGCCAGCAGTCTCCGAAGCGGGAGCTATCTCACAGATACGCAGTATTTT. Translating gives CASSLRSGSYLTDTQYF.

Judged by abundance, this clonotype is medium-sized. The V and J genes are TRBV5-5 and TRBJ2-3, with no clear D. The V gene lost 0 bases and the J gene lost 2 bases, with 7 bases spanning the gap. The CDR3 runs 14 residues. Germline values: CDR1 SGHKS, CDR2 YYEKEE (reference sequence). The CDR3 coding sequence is TGTGCCAGCAGCTTGGCAGGTCTCACAGATACGCAGTATTTT. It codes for CASSLAGLTDTQYF.

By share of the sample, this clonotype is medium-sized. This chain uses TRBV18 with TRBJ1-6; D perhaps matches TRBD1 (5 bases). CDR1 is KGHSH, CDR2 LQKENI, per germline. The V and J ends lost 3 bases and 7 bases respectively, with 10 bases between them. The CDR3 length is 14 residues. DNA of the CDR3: TGTGCCAGCTCACCTATAAGGGACAATTCACCCCTCCACTTT. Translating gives CASSPIRDNSPLHF.

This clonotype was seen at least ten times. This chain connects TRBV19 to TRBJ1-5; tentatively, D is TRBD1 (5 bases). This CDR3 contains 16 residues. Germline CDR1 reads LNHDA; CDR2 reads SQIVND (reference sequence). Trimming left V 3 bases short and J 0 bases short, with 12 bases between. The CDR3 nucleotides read TGTGCCAGTAGTATTACGACAGATTATAGCAATCAGCCCCAGCATTTT. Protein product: CASSITTDYSNQPQHF. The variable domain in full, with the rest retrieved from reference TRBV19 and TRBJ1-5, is DGGITQSPKYLFRKEGQNVTLSCEQNLNHDAMYWYRQDPGQGLRLIYYSQIVNDFQKGDIAEGYSVSREKKESFPLTVTSAQKNPTAFYLCASSITTDYSNQPQHFGDGTRLSIL.

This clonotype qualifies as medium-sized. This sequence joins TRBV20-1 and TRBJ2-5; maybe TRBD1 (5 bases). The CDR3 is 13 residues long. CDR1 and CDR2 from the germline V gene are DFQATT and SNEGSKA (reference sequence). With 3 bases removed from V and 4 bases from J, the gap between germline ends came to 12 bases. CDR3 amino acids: CSARGQKGETQYF. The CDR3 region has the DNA TGCAGTGCTAGGGGGCAAAAGGGAGAGACCCAGTACTTC.

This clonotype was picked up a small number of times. The CDR3 is CASSLAVSLGGEQFF. The CDR3 region has the DNA TGTGCCAGCAGCTTAGCCGTCTCACTAGGGGGCGAGCAGTTCTTC. The chain employs TRBV7-2 and TRBJ2-1; 7 nucleotides agree with TRBD1. CDR1 is SGHTA and CDR2 is FQGNSA in the germline V gene. The CDR3 covers 15 residues. V was clipped by 0 bases and J by 10 bases; unmatched bases: 9.

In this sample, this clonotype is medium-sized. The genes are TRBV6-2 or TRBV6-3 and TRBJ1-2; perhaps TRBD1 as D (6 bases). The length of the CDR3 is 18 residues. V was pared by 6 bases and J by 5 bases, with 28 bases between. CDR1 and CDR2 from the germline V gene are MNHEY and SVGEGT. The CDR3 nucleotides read TGTGCCAGCAGCCCCACTCCAGGATGGGGGGCCTCATCATATGGCTACACCTTC. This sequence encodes CASSPTPGWGASSYGYTF.

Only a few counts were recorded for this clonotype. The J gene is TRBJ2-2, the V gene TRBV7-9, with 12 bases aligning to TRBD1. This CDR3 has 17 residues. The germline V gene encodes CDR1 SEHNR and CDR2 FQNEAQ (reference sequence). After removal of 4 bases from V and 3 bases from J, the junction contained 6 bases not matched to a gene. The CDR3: CASSSRDRGPDTGELFF. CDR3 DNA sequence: TGTGCCAGCAGCTCCCGGGACAGGGGGCCTGACACCGGGGAGCTGTTTTTT. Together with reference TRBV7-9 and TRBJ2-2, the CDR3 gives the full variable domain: DTGVSQNPRHKITKRGQNVTFRCDPISEHNRLYWYRQTLGQGPEFLTYFQNEAQLEKSRLLSDRFSAERPKGSFSTLEIQRTEQGDSAMYLCASSSRDRGPDTGELFFGEGSRLTVL.

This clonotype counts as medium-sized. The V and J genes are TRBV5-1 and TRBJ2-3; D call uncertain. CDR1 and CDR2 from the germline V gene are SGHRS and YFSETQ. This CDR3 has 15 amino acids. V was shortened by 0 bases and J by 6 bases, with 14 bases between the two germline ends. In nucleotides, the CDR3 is TGCGCCAGCAGCTTGGGGCAGCTACTTAGGGATACGCAGTATTTT. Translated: CASSLGQLLRDTQYF. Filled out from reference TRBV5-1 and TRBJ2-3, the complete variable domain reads KAGVTQTPRYLIKTRGQQVTLSCSPISGHRSVSWYQQTPGQGLQFLFEYFSETQRNKGNFPGRFSGRQFSNSRSEMNVSTLELGDSALYLCASSLGQLLRDTQYFGPGTRLTVL.

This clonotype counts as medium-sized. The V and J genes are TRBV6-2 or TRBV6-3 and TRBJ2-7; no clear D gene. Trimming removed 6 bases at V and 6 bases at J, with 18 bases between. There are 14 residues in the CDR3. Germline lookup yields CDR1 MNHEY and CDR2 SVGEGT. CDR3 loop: CASSPRTDPSEQYF. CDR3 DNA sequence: TGTGCCAGCAGCCCCCGGACCGATCCTAGCGAGCAGTACTTC.

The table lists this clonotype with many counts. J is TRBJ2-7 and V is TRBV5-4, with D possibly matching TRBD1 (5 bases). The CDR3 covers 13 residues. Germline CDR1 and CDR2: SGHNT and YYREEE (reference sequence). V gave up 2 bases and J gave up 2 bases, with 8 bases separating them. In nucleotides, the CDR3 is TGTGCCAGCAGCTTTTTAGGGGCCTACGAGCAGTACTTC. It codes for CASSFLGAYEQYF. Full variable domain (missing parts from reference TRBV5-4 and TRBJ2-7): ETGVTQSPTHLIKTRGQQVTLRCSSQSGHNTVSWYQQALGQGPQFIFQYYREEENGRGNFPPRFSGLQFPNYSSELNVNALELDDSALYLCASSFLGAYEQYFGPGTRLTVT.

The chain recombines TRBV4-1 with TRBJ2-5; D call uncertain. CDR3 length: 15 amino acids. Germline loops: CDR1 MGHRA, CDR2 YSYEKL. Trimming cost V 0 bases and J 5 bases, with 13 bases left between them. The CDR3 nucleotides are TGCGCCAGCAGCCAAGATAGGAAGCTCGGTGAGACCCAGTACTTC. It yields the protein CASSQDRKLGETQYF.

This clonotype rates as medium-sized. DNA of the CDR3: TGCAGTGCTAGCGGGACAGCGGCACAAGAGACCCAGTACTTC. Its translation: CSASGTAAQETQYF. This chain connects TRBV20-1 to TRBJ2-5; TRBD1 matches 7 bases. Losses at the gene ends were 3 bases for V and 2 bases for J; bases not matched to a gene: 6. The CDR3 totals 14 residues. Germline CDR1 DFQATT, CDR2 SNEGSKA (reference sequence).

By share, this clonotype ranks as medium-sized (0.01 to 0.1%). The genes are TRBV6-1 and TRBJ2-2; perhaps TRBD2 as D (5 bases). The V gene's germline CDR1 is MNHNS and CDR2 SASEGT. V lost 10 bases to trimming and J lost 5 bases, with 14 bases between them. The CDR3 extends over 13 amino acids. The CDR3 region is CATWRFQTGELFF. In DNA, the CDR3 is TGTGCCACCTGGAGGTTCCAAACCGGGGAGCTGTTTTTT.

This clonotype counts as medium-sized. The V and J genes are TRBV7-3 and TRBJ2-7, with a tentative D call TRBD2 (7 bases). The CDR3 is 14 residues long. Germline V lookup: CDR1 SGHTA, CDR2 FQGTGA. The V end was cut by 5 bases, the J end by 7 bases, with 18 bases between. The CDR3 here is CASSLSAGASEQYF. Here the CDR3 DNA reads TGTGCCAGCAGCCTGAGTGCGGGGGCGAGTGAGCAGTACTTC. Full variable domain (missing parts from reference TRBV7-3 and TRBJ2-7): GAGVSQTPSNKVTEKGKYVELRCDPISGHTALYWYRQSLGQGPEFLIYFQGTGAADDSGLPNDRFFAVRPEGSVSTLKIQRTERGDSAVYLCASSLSAGASEQYFGPGTRLTVT.

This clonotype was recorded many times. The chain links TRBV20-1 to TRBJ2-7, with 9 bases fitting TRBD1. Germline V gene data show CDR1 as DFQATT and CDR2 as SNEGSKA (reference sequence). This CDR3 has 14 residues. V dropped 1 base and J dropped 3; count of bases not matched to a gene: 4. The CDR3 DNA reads TGCAGTGCTAGAGTTCCGGGACAGGGCTACGAGCAGTACTTC. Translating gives CSARVPGQGYEQYF.

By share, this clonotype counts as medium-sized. This CDR3 reads CSASGRDNQETQYF. The CDR3 region has the DNA TGCAGTGCTAGCGGCCGGGACAACCAAGAGACCCAGTACTTC. The genes are TRBV20-1 and TRBJ2-5; possibly TRBD1 for D (6 bases). This CDR3 region has 14 residues. Germline V gene sequence: CDR1 DFQATT, CDR2 SNEGSKA (reference sequence). The V gene lost 3 bases and the J gene lost 0 bases, with 11 bases spanning the gap.

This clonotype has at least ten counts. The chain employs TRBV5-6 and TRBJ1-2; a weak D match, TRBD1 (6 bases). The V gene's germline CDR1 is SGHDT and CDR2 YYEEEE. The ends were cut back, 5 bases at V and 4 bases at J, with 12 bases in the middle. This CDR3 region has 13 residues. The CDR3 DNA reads TGTGCCAGCAGAGACAGGATCCGCTATGGCTACACCTTC. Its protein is CASRDRIRYGYTF.

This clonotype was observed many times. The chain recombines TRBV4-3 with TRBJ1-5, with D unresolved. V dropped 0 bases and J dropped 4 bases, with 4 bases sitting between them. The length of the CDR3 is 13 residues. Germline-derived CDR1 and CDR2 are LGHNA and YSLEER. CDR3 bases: TGCGCCAGCAGCCAAGAAGCGAATCAGCCCCAGCATTTT. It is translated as CASSQEANQPQHF.

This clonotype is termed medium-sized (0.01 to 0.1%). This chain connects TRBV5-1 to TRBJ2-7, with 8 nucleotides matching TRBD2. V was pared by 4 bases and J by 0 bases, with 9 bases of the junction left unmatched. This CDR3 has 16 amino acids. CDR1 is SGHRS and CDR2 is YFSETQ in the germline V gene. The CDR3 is CASSRRGRPSSYEQYF. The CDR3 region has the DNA TGCGCCAGCAGCCGACGCGGGAGGCCCAGCTCCTACGAGCAGTACTTC.

CDR3 nucleotide sequence: TGTGCCACCACACCGGGCCTCGAGCAGTACTTC. It codes for CATTPGLEQYF. V is TRBV24-1 and J is TRBJ2-7; no firm D call. CDR3 length equals 11 residues. The germline V gene encodes CDR1 KGHDR and CDR2 SFDVKD. The V gene lost 8 bases and the J gene lost 6 bases, with 10 bases spanning the gap.

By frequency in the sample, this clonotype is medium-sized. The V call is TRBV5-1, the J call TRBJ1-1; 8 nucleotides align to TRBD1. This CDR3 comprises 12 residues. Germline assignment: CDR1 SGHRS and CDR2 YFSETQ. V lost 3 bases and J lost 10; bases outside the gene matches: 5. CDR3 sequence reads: CASSSRTGIAFF. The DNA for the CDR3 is TGCGCCAGCAGCTCCAGGACAGGGATAGCTTTCTTT.

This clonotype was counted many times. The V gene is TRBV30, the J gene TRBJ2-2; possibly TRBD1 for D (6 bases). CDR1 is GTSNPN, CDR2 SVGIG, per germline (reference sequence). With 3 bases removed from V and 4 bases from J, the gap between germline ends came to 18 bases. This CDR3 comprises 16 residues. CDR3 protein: CAWRNTGTGGTGELFF. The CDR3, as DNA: TGTGCCTGGAGGAATACAGGGACGGGCGGCACCGGGGAGCTGTTTTTT.

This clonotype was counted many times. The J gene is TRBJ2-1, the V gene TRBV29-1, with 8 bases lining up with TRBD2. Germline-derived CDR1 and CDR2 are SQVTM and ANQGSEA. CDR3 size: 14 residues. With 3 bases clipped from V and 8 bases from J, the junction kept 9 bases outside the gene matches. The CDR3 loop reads CSVDSSGSWDEQFF. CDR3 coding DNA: TGCAGCGTTGATTCCAGCGGGAGTTGGGATGAGCAGTTCTTC.

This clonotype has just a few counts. This chain's CDR3 is CAISEGGLAPPVDEQFF. The DNA of the CDR3 is TGTGCCATCAGTGAGGGGGGACTAGCGCCCCCCGTAGATGAGCAGTTCTTC. V is TRBV10-3 and J is TRBJ2-1; TRBD2 matches at 10 bases. J gave up 8 bases and V 2 bases, and 12 bases lay outside the gene matches. CDR1 is ENHRY and CDR2 is SYGVKD in the germline V gene. The CDR3 runs to 17 residues.

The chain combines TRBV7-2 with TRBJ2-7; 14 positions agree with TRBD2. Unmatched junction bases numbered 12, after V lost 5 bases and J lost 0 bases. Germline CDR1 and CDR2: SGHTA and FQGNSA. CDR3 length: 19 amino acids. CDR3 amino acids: CASSPGLAGAGGSSYEQYF. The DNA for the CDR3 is TGTGCCAGCAGCCCGGGACTAGCGGGGGCCGGGGGAAGCTCCTACGAGCAGTACTTC.

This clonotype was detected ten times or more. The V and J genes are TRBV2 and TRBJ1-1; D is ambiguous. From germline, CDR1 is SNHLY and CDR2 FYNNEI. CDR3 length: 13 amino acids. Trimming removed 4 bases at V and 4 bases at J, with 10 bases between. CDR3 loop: CASSAPVRTEAFF. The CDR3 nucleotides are TGTGCCAGCAGTGCCCCAGTACGCACTGAAGCTTTCTTT.